This T cell receptor beta chain was retrieved from a study of cytomegalovirus exposure and HLA in healthy donors. Germline CDR1 MNHNS, CDR2 SASEGT. CDR3 size: 16 residues. V lost 3 bases, J lost 3 bases, and 8 bases stayed unmatched. PCR amplification relied on 60 Vbeta primers (plus 13 Jbeta primers). Profiling relied on immunoSEQ multiplex PCR, and the TCRdb table lists in-frame clones only, not all of them. The table lists 100,000 to 150,000 clones. Sequenced: PBMCs. This TCR came from a middle-aged man in good health and CMV-seronegative. V and J are TRBV6-1 and TRBJ2-3, with 8 bases that match TRBD2. The CDR3 coding sequence is TGTGCCAGCAGTGAGTCGTTAGCGGGATCAACAGATACGCAGTATTTT. It encodes CASSESLAGSTDTQYF.